Following are 8 T cell receptor beta chains from one sample sequenced in a study of blood T cells in healthy people across ages. Combining a sample-barcoded 5' primer with a J-beta primer mix, a second PCR ran for roughly 7 to 11 cycles. TCRdb re-derived calls from the 5' RACE reads in MiXCR, one entry per CDR3 protein. The sample holds about 1 million distinct CDR3 sequences, 45% seen once. Input material: blood. The receptors originated from an older woman in good health.

The V call is TRBV6-1, the J call TRBJ1-2; 7 nucleotides line up with TRBD1. V was clipped by 9 bases and J by 4 bases; unmatched bases: 14. CDR1 is MNHNS, CDR2 SASEGT, per germline. The length of the CDR3 is 15 residues. The CDR3 sequence: CASLPDRQGIYGYTF. CDR3 sequence (DNA): TGTGCCAGTCTTCCAGATCGACAGGGTATCTATGGCTACACCTTC.

This clonotype was counted only a few times. The chain links TRBV6-5 to TRBJ2-5, with 11 nucleotides matching TRBD1. The DNA end is a closer match to TRBJ2-7, so the J assignment may be wrong. The V gene's germline CDR1 is MNHEY and CDR2 SVGAGI. The CDR3 has 15 amino acids. The CDR3 reads CASSSRDRGDHEQYF. As DNA, the CDR3 is TGTGCCAGCAGTTCCCGGGACAGGGGGGACCACGAGCAGTACTTC.

The chain has TRBV4-2 and TRBJ2-3, with 7 bases aligning to TRBD1. Germline assignment: CDR1 LGHNA and CDR2 YNFKEQ. V was clipped by 3 bases and J by 6 bases; unmatched bases: 6. This CDR3 region has 14 residues. The CDR3 protein is CASSHPGTADTQYF. CDR3 coding DNA: TGTGCCAGCAGCCACCCTGGGACAGCGGATACGCAGTATTTT.

The gene calls are TRBV3-1 and TRBJ2-3; TRBD1 might be the D (5 bases). The CDR3 runs to 14 residues. The germline V gene has CDR1 LGHDT and CDR2 YNNKEL (reference sequence). Trimming took 4 bases from V and 4 from J, leaving 12 bases between them. The CDR3 region has the DNA TGTGCCAGCAGCCTAGGGGCCTTCCCAGATACGCAGTATTTT. Translation gives CASSLGAFPDTQYF.

The chain recombines TRBV20-1 with TRBJ2-2; TRBD1 aligns across 9 bases. This CDR3 contains 15 residues. Germline V gene lookup returns CDR1 DFQATT and CDR2 SNEGSKA (reference sequence). J lost 5 bases, V lost 4 bases, and 8 bases had no gene match. CDR3 amino acids: CSANDRGLGTGELFF. CDR3 nucleotides: TGCAGTGCTAATGACAGGGGGTTGGGAACCGGGGAGCTGTTTTTT.

This chain uses TRBV12-3 or TRBV12-4 with TRBJ2-6; D possibly corresponds to TRBD1 (6 bases). Trimming shortened V by 6 bases and J by 0 bases, and 18 bases separated the two germline ends. CDR3 length: 18 residues. CDR3 DNA sequence: TGTGCCAGCAGGTCCCTGGGCAGGGGCCACTCTGGGGCCAACGTCCTGACTTTC. Translating gives CASRSLGRGHSGANVLTF.

A few counts support this clonotype. The chain couples TRBV3-1 to TRBJ1-5; 7 nucleotides line up with TRBD1. CDR3 size: 14 residues. Looked up from germline, CDR1 is LGHDT and CDR2 is YNNKEL (reference sequence). Losses at the gene ends were 1 base for V and 7 bases for J; bases not matched to a gene: 4. CDR3 sequence (DNA): TGTGCCAGCAGCCAAGGACAGGGAGTACAGCCCCAGCATTTT. Translation gives CASSQGQGVQPQHF.

The rearrangement links TRBV20-1 to TRBJ2-1; TRBD2 agrees at 12 bases. The germline V gene encodes CDR1 DFQATT and CDR2 SNEGSKA (reference sequence). Unmatched junction bases numbered 5, after V lost 0 bases and J lost 14 bases. This CDR3 region has 13 residues. This chain's CDR3 is CSARDVRLAGEFF. In DNA, the CDR3 is TGCAGTGCTAGAGACGTAAGACTAGCGGGAGAGTTCTTC.